There are a few counts of the clone carrying this TCR beta chain. The ends lost 2 bases at V and 5 bases at J; junction bases unmatched: 3. In germline, CDR1 is SGHTA, CDR2 FQGTGA. The CDR3 is made up of 15 amino acids. The assay was immunoSEQ multiplex PCR, and TCRdb's table has in-frame clones only and misses some. The sample has roughly 30,000 clones, approximately 90% seen once. The source of the sample is a study of OX40 agonist ivuxolimab in advanced cancers. Sequenced material: CD4+ or CD8+ T cells sorted from blood, taken in a trial of the OX40 agonist ivuxolimab. The rearrangement joins TRBV7-3 to TRBJ2-1, with TRBD2 matching 10 bases. This receptor was identified in an adult with an advanced solid tumor such as melanoma, head and neck, liver or kidney cancer. The CDR3 nucleotides read TGTGCCAGCAGCTTACTAGCGGGAGTGGACAATGAGCAGTTCTTC. It codes for CASSLLAGVDNEQFF. Based on the CDR3 plus reference TRBV7-3 and TRBJ2-1, the full variable domain is GAGVSQTPSNKVTEKGKYVELRCDPISGHTALYWYRQSLGQGPEFLIYFQGTGAADDSGLPNDRFFAVRPEGSVSTLKIQRTERGDSAVYLCASSLLAGVDNEQFFGPGTRLTVL.